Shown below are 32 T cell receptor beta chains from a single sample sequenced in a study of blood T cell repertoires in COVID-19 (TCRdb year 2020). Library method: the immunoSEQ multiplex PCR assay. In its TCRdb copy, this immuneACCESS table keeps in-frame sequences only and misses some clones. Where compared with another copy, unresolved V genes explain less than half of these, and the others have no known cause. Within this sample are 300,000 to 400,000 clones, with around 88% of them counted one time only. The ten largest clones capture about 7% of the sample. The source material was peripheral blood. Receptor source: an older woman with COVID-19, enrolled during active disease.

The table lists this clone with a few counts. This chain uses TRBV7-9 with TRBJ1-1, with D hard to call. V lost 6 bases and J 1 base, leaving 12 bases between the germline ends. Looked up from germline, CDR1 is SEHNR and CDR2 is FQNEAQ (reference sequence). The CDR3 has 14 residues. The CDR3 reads CASREQQKNTEAFF. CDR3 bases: TGTGCCAGCAGAGAACAGCAAAAGAACACTGAAGCTTTCTTT.

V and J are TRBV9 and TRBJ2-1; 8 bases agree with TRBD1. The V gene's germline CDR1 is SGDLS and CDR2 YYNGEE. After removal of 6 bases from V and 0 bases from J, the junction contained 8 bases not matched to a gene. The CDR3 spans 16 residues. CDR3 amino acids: CASTQGAGSSYNEQFF. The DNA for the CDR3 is TGTGCCAGCACCCAGGGGGCAGGGAGCTCCTACAATGAGCAGTTCTTC.

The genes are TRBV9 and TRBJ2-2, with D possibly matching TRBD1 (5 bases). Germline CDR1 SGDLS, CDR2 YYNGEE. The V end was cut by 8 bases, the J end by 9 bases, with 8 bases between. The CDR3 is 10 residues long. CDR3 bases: TGTGCCAGTGGACATCGGGAGCTGTTTTTT. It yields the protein CASGHRELFF.

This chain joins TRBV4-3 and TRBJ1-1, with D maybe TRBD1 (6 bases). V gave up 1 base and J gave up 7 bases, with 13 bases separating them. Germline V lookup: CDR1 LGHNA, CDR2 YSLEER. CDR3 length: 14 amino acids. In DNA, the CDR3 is TGCGCCAGCAGCCAAGTTCAGGGGCACTTTGAAGCTTTCTTT. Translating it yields CASSQVQGHFEAFF.

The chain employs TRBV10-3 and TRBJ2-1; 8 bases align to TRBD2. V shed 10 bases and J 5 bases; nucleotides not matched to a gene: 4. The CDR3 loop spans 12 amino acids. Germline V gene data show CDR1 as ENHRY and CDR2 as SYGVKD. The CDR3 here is CASSGDHNEQFF. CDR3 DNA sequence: TGTGCCAGTAGCGGGGACCACAATGAGCAGTTCTTC.

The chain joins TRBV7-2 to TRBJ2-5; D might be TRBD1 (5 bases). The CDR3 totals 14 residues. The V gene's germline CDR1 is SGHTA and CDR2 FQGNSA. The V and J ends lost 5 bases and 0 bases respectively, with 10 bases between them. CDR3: CASSPAGNQETQYF. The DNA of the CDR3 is TGTGCCAGCAGCCCAGCAGGGAACCAAGAGACCCAGTACTTC.

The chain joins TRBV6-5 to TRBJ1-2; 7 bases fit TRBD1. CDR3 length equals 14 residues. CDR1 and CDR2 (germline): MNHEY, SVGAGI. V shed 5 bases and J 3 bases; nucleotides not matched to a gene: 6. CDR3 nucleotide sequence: TGTGCCAGCAGTCCGGGACAGCTTGACTATGGCTACACCTTC. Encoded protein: CASSPGQLDYGYTF.

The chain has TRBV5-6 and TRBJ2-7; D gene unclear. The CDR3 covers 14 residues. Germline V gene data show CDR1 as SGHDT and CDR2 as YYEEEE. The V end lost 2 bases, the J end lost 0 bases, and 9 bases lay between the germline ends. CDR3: CASSFGLYSYEQYF. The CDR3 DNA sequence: TGTGCCAGCAGCTTTGGGCTGTACTCCTACGAGCAGTACTTC.

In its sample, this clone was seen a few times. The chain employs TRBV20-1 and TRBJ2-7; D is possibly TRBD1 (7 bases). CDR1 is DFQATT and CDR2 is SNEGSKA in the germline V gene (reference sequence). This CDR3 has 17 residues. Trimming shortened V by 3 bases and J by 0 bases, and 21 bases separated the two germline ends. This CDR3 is CSASGLVGQGGSYEQYF. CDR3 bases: TGCAGTGCTAGTGGGCTTGTAGGGCAGGGGGGCTCCTACGAGCAGTACTTC.

The CDR3 reads CASSAGTGADNSPLHF. CDR3 in DNA: TGTGCCAGCAGCGCCGGGACAGGGGCAGATAATTCACCCCTCCACTTT. The chain couples TRBV9 to TRBJ1-6; 10 positions agree with TRBD1. Trimming removed 3 bases from V and 5 bases from J; junction bases left unmatched: 5. There are 16 residues in the CDR3. Germline V gives CDR1 SGDLS, CDR2 YYNGEE.

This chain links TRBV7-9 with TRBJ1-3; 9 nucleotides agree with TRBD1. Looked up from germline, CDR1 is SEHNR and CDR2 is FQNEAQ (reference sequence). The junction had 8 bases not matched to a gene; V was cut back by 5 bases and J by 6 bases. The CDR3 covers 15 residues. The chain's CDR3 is CASSGQGLGENTIYF. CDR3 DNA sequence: TGTGCCAGCAGCGGACAGGGGTTGGGCGAAAACACCATATATTTT.

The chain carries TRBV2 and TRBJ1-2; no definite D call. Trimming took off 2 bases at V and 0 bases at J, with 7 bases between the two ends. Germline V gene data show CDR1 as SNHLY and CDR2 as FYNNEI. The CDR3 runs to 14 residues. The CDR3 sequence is CASSEWRANYGYTF. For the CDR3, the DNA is TGTGCCAGCAGTGAATGGAGGGCTAACTATGGCTACACCTTC.

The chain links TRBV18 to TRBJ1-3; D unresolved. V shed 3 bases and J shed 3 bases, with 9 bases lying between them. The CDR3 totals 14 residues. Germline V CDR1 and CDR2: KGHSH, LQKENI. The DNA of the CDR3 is TGTGCCAGCTCACCTGCCGGAGTTGGAAACACCATATATTTT. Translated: CASSPAGVGNTIYF.

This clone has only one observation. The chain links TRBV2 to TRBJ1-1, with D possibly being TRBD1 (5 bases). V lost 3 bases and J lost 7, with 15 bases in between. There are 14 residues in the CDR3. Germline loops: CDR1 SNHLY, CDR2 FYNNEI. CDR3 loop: CASSDSQGKGEAFF. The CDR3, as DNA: TGTGCCAGCAGTGATTCTCAGGGTAAGGGTGAAGCTTTCTTT.

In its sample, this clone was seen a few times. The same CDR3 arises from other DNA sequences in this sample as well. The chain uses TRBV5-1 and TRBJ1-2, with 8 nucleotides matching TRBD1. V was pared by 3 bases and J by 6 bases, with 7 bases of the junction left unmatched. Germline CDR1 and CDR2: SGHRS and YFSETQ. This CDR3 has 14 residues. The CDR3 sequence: CASSYGQGSDGYTF. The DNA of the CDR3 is TGCGCCAGCAGCTACGGACAGGGTTCGGATGGCTACACCTTC.

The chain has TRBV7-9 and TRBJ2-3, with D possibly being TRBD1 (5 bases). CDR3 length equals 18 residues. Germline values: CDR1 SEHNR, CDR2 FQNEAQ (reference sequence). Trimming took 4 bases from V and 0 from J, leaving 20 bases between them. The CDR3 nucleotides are TGTGCCAGCAGCTCCCCAGACAGATCCCACTATAGCACAGATACGCAGTATTTT. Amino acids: CASSSPDRSHYSTDTQYF.

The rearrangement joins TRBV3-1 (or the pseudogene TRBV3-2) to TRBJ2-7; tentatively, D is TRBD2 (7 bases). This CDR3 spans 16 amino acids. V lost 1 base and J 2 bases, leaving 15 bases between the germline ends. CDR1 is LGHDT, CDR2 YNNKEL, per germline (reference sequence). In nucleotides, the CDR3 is TGTGCCAGCAGCCAAGGGGCGGGGGCCGAACCCTACGAGCAGTACTTC. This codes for CASSQGAGAEPYEQYF.

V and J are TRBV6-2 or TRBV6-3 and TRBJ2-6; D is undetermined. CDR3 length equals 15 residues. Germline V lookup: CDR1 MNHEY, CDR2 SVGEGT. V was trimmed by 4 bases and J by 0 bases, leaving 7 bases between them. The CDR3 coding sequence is TGTGCCAGCAGTTCTCCGAGCTCTGGGGCCAACGTCCTGACTTTC. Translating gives CASSSPSSGANVLTF.

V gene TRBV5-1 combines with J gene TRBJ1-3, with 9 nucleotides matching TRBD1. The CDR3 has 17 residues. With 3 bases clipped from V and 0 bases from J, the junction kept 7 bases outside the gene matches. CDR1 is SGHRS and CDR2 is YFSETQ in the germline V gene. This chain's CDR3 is CASSYRGQSGSGNTIYF. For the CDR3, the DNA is TGCGCCAGCAGCTACAGGGGGCAGAGCGGCTCTGGAAACACCATATATTTT.

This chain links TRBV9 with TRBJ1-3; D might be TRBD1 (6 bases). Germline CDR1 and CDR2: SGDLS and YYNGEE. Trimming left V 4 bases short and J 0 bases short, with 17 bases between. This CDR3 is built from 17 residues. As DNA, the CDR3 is TGTGCCAGCAGCCGACAAATACAGGGTATCTCTGGAAACACCATATATTTT. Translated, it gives CASSRQIQGISGNTIYF.

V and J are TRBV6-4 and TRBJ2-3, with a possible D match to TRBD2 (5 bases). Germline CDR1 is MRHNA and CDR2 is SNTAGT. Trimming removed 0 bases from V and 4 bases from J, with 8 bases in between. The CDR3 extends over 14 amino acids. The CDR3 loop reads CASSDSGGSDTQYF. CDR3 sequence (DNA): TGTGCCAGCAGTGACTCGGGCGGGTCAGATACGCAGTATTTT.

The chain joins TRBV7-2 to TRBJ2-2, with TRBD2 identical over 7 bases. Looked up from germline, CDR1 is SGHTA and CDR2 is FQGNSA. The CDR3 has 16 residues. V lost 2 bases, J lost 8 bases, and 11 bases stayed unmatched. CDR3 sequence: CASSLMGGNPWGELFF. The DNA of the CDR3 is TGTGCCAGCAGCTTAATGGGAGGGAACCCCTGGGGGGAGCTGTTTTTT.

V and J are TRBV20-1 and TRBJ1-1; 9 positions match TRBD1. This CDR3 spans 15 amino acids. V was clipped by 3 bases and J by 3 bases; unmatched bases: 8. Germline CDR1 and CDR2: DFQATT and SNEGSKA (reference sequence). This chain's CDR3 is CSASDPGTGYTEAFF. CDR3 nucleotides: TGCAGTGCTAGTGATCCGGGGACAGGGTACACTGAAGCTTTCTTT.

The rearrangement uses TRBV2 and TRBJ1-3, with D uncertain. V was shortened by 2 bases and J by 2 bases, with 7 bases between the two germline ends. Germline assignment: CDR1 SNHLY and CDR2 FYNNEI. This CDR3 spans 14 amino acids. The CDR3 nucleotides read TGTGCCAGCAGTGAAACTACACCTGGAAACACCATATATTTT. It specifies CASSETTPGNTIYF.

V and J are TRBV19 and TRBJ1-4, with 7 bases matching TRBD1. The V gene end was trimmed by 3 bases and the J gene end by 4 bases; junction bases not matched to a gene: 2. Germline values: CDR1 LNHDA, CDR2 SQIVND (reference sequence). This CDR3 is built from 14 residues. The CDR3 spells CASSMQGDNEKLFF. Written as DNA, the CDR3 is TGTGCCAGTAGTATGCAGGGGGATAATGAAAAACTGTTTTTT.

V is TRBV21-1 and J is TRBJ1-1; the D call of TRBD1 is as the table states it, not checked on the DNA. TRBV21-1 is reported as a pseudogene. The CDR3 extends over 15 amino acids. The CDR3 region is CASISGRGLNTEAFF. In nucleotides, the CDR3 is TGTGCCAGCATCTCTGGCAGGGGGCTGAACACTGAAGCTTTCTTT.

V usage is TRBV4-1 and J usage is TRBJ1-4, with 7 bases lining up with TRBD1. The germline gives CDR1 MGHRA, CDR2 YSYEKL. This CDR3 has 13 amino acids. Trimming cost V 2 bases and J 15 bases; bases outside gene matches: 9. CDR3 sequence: CASSQSPRTGVFF. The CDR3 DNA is TGCGCCAGCAGCCAAAGTCCGCGGACAGGAGTGTTTTTT.

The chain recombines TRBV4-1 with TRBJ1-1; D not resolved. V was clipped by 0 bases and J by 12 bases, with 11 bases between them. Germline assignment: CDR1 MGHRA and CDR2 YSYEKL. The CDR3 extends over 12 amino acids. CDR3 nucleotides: TGCGCCAGCAGCCAAGATCTGAGAAATACTTTCTTT. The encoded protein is CASSQDLRNTFF.

The CDR3 loop is CASSREVGNTEAFF. CDR3 DNA sequence: TGTGCCAGCAGCCGAGAGGTAGGGAACACTGAAGCTTTCTTT. The genes are TRBV7-9 and TRBJ1-1; no firm D call. CDR3 length: 14 amino acids. The ends were cut back, 5 bases at V and 1 base at J, with 11 bases in the middle. Germline CDR1 is SEHNR and CDR2 is FQNEAQ (reference sequence). The full variable domain, with the rest looked up from reference TRBV7-9 and TRBJ1-1, is DTGVSQNPRHKITKRGQNVTFRCDPISEHNRLYWYRQTLGQGPEFLTYFQNEAQLEKSRLLSDRFSAERPKGSFSTLEIQRTEQGDSAMYLCASSREVGNTEAFFGQGTRLTVV.

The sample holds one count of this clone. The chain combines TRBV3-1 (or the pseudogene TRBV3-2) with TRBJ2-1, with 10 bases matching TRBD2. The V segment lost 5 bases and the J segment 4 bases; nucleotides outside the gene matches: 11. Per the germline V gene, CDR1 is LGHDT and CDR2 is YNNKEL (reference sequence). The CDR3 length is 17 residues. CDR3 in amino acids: CASSARRVAGGYNEQFF. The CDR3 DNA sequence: TGTGCCAGCAGCGCACGGAGGGTAGCGGGGGGTTACAATGAGCAGTTCTTC.

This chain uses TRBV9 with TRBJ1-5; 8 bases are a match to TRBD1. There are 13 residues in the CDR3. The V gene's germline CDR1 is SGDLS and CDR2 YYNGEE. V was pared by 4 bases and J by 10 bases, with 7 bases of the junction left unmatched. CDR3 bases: TGTGCCAGCAGCTTACAGGGGGATGGACCCCAGCATTTT. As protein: CASSLQGDGPQHF.

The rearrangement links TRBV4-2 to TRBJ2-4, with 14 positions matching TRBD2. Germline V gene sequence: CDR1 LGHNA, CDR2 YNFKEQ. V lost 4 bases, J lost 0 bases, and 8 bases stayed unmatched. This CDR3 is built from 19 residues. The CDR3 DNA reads TGTGCCAGCAGCCGGCCGGGACTAGCGGGGGAGTTAGCCAAAAACATTCAGTACTTC. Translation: CASSRPGLAGELAKNIQYF.